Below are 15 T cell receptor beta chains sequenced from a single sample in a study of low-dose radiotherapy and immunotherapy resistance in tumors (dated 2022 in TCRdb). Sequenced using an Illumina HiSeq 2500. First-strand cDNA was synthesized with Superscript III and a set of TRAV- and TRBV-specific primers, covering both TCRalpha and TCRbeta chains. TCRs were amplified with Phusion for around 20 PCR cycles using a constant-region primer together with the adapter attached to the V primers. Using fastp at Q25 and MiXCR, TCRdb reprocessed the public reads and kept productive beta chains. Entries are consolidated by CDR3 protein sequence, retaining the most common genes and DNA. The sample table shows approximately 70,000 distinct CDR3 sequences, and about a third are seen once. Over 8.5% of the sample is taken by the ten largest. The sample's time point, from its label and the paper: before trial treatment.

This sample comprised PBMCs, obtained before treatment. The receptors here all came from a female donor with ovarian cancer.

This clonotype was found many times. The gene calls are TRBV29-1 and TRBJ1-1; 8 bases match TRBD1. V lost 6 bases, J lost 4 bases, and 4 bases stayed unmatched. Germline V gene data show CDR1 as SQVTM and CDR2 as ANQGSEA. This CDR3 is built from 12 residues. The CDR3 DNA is TGCAGCGTATCGGACAGGGCCACTGAAGCTTTCTTT. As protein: CSVSDRATEAFF.

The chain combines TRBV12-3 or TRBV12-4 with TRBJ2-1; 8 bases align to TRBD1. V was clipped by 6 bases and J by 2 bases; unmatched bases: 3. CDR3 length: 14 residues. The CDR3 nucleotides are TGTGCCAGCAGCCCACAGGGGGCCTACAATGAGCAGTTCTTC. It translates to CASSPQGAYNEQFF.

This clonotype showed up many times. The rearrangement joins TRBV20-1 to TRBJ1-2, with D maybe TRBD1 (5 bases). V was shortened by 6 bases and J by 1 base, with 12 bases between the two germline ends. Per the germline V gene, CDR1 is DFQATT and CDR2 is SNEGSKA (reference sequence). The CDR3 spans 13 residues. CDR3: CSALGTFNYGYTF. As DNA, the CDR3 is TGCAGTGCGCTAGGGACGTTTAACTATGGCTACACCTTC.

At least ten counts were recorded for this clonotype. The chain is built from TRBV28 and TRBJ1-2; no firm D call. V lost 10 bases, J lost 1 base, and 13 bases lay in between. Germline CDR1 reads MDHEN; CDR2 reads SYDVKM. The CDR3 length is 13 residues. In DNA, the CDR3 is TGTGCCACTTTGTATTGGGATAACTATGGCTACACCTTC. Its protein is CATLYWDNYGYTF.

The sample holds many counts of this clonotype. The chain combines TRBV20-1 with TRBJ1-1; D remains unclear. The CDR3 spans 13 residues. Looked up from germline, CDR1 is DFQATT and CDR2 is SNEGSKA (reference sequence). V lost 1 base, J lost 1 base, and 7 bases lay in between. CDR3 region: CSARVAENTEAFF. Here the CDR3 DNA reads TGCAGTGCTAGAGTGGCGGAGAACACTGAAGCTTTCTTT.

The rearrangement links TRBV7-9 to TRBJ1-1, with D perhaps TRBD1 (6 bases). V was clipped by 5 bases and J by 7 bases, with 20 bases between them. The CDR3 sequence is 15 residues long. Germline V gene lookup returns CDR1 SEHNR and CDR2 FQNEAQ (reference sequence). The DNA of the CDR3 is TGTGCCAGCAGCCGTAACGGCCCCGGACAGCTTGAAGCTTTCTTT. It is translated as CASSRNGPGQLEAFF.

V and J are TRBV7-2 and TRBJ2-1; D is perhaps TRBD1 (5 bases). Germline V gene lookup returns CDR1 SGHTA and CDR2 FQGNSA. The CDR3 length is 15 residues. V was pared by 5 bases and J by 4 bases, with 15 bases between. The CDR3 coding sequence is TGTGCCAGCAGCCCCGCGTGGGGCCCATACAATGAGCAGTTCTTC. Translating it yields CASSPAWGPYNEQFF.

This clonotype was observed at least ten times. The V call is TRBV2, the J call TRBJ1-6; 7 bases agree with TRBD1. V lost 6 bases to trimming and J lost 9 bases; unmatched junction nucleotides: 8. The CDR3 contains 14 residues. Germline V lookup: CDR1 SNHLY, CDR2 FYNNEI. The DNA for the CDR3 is TGTGCCAGCAGCATAGGACAGGCAATTTCACCCCTCCACTTT. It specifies CASSIGQAISPLHF.

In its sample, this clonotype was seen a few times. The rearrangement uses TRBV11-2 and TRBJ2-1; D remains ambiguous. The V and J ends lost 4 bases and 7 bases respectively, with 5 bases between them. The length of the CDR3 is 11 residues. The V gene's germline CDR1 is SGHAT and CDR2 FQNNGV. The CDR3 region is CASSSANEQFF. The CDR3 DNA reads TGTGCCAGCAGCTCCGCAAATGAGCAGTTCTTC.

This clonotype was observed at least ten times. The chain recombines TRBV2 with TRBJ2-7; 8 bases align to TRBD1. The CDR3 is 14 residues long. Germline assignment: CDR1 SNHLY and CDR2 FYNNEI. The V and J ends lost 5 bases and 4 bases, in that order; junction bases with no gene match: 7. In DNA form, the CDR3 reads TGTGCCAGCAGTCTCAGGACAGGGCGGTACGAGCAGTACTTC. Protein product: CASSLRTGRYEQYF.

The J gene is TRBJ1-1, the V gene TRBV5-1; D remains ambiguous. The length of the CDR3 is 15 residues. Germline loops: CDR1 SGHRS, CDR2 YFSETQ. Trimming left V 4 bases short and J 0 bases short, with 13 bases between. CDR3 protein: CASSPLRAMNTEAFF. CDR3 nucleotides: TGCGCCAGCAGCCCTCTGCGAGCAATGAACACTGAAGCTTTCTTT.

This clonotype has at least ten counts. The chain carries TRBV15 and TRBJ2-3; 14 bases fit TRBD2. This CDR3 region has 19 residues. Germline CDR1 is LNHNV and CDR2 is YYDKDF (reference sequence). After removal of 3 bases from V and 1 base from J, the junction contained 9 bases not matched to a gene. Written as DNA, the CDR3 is TGTGCCACCAGCAGGGCCGGGACTAGCGGGAGTTGGGGCACAGATACGCAGTATTTT. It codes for CATSRAGTSGSWGTDTQYF.

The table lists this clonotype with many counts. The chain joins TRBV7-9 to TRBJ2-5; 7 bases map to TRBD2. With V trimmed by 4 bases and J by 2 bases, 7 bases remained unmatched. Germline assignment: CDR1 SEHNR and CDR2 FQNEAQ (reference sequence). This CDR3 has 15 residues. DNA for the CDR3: TGTGCCAGCAGCTCTCCGGGACTAAAGCAAGAGACCCAGTACTTC. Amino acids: CASSSPGLKQETQYF.

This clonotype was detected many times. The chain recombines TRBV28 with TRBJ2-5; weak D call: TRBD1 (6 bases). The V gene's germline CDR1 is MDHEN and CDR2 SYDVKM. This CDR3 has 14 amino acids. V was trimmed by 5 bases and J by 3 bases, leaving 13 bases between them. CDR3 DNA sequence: TGTGCCAGCAGTCCCCCGTGGACAGAAGAGACCCAGTACTTC. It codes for CASSPPWTEETQYF.

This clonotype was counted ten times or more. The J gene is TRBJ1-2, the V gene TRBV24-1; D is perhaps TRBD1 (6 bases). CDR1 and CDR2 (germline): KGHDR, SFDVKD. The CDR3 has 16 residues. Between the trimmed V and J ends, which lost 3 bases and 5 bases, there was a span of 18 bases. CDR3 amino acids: CATSDPHGQTPYGYTF. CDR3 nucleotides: TGTGCCACCAGTGATCCCCATGGACAGACGCCGTATGGCTACACCTTC.